What follows is one T cell receptor beta chain and its context. Its target is not known. TCRdb independently ran MiXCR on the reads; one entry per CDR3 protein. The table includes 740,000 or so distinct CDR3 sequences, about 40% detected once. This record comes from a study of T cell repertoires in cytomegalovirus infection. Study-level background: TCR beta signatures that were public indicated CMV infection and matching HLA type. Study-wide points: The cumulative frequency of public TCR beta families distinguished individuals who carried CMV together with the relevant HLA. It was HLA-C-restricted CMV-specific TCR beta clonotypes that dominated the response ex vivo.

This receptor was taken from a human donor in good health (CMV status not recorded). Some clones in this sample may be carry-over from other donors' samples. Sequencing was carried out using PBMCs.

The CDR3 DNA reads as TGTGCCAGCAGCGGGAGAAGCGGGGGGGCCTCCTACAATGAGCAGTTCTTC. Amino acids: CASSGRSGGASYNEQFF. The rearrangement links TRBV7-3 to TRBJ2-1; 10 bases are a match to TRBD2. CDR1 and CDR2 (germline): SGHTA, FQGTGA. The CDR3 sequence is 17 residues long. Trimming cost V 5 bases and J 0 bases; bases outside gene matches: 7.